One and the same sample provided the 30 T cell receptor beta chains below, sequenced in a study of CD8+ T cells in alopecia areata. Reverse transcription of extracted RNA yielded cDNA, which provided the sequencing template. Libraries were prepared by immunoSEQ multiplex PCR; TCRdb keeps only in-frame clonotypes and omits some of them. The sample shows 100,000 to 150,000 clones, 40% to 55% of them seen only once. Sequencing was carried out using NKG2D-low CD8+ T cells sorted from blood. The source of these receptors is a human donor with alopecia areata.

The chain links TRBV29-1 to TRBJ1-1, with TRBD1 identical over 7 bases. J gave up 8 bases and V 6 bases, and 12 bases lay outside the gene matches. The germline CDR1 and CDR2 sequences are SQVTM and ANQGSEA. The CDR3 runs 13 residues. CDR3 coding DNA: TGCAGCGTGGCAGGGGGTTTATGGGGAGAAGCTTTCTTT. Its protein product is CSVAGGLWGEAFF.

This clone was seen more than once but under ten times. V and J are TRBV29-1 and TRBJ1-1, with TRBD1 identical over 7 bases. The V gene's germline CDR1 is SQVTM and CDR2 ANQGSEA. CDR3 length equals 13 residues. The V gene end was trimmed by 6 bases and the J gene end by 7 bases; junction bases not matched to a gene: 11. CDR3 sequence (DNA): TGCAGCGTGCAACCGGGACAGTCACTTGAAGCTTTCTTT. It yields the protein CSVQPGQSLEAFF.

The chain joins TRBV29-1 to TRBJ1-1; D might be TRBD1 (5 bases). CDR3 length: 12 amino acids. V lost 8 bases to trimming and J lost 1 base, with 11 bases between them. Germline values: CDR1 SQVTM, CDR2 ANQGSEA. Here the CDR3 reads CSPGQGNTEAFF. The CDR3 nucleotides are TGCAGCCCGGGGCAGGGGAACACTGAAGCTTTCTTT. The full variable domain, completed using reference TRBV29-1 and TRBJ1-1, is SAVISQKPSRDICQRGTSLTIQCQVDSQVTMMFWYRQQPGQSLTLIATANQGSEATYESGFVIDKFPISRPNLTFSTLTVSNMSPEDSSIYLCSPGQGNTEAFFGQGTRLTVV.

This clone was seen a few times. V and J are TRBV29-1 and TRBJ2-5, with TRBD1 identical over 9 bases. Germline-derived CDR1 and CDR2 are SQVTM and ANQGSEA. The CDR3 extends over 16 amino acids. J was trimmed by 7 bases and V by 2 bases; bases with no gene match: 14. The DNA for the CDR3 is TGCAGCGTTGAATTGATGTGGACAGGGGAGGAAGGGACCCAGTACTTC. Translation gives CSVELMWTGEEGTQYF.

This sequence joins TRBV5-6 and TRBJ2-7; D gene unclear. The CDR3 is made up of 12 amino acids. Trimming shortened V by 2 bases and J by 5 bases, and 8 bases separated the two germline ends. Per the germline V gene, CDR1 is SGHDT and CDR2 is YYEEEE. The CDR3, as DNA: TGTGCCAGCAGCTTTTCCATGAACGAGCAGTACTTC. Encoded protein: CASSFSMNEQYF.

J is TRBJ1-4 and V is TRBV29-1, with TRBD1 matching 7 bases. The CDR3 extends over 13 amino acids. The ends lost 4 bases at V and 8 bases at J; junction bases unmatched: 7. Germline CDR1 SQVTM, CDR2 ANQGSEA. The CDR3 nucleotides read TGCAGCGTTGTATCGGGACAGAACGAAAAACTGTTTTTT. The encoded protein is CSVVSGQNEKLFF.

The CDR3 is CASSAGPGANNEQFF. CDR3 DNA sequence: TGTGCCAGCAGTGCAGGACCCGGGGCTAACAATGAGCAGTTCTTC. The V and J genes are TRBV25-1 and TRBJ2-1, with D perhaps given as TRBD1 or TRBD2 (5 bases each). Trimming removed 4 bases from V and 5 bases from J, with 15 bases in between. The CDR3 has 15 amino acids. Germline loops: CDR1 MGHDK, CDR2 SYGVNS.

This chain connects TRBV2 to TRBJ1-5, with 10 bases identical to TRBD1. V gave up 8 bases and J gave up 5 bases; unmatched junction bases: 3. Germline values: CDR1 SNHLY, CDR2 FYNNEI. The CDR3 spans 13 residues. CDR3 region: CASRGTGDQPQHF. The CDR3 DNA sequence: TGTGCCAGCCGAGGGACAGGGGATCAGCCCCAGCATTTT.

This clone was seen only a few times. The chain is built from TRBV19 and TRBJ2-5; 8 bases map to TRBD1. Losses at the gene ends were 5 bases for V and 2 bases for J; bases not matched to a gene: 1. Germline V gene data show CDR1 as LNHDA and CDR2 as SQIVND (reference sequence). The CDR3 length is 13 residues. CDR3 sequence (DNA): TGTGCCAGTAGTCGGACAGGGCAAGAGACCCAGTACTTC. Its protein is CASSRTGQETQYF.

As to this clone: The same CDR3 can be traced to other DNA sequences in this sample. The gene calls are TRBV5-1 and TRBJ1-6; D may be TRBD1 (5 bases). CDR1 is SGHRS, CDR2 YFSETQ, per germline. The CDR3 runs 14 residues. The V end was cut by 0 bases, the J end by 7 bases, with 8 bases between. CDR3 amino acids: CASSLGQTNSPLHF. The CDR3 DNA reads TGCGCCAGCAGCTTGGGACAGACGAATTCACCCCTCCACTTT.

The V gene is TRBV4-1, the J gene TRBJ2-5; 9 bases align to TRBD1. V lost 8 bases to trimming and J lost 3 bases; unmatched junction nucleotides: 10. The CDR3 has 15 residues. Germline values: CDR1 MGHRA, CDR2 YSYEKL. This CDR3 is CASVPRGQGKETQYF. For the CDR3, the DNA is TGCGCCAGCGTCCCACGGGGACAGGGCAAAGAGACCCAGTACTTC.

CDR3 nucleotides: TGTGCCTGGAGGGACCCCTCCTACGAGCAGTACTTC. Translated, it gives CAWRDPSYEQYF. The chain recombines TRBV30 with TRBJ2-7; D uncertain. CDR1 GTSNPN and CDR2 SVGIG come from the germline V gene (reference sequence). V lost 3 bases to trimming and J lost 0 bases, with 6 bases between them. This CDR3 region has 12 residues.

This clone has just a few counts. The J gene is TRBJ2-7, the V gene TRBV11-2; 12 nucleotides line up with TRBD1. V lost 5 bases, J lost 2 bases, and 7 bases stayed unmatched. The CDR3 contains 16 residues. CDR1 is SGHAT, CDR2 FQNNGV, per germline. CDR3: CASSPTRDRGPYEQYF. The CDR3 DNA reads TGTGCCAGCAGCCCCACGAGGGACAGGGGGCCCTACGAGCAGTACTTC.

The CDR3: CSSVLGTGSHEQYF. In DNA, the CDR3 is TGCAGCTCCGTTCTCGGGACAGGGTCCCACGAGCAGTACTTC. The chain has TRBV29-1 and TRBJ2-7, with 9 bases fitting TRBD1. Germline assignment: CDR1 SQVTM and CDR2 ANQGSEA. The junction had 13 bases not matched to a gene; V was cut back by 8 bases and J by 5 bases. The CDR3 runs to 14 residues.

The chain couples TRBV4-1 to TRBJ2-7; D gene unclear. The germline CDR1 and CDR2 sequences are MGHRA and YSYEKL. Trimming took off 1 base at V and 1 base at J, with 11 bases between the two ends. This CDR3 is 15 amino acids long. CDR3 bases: TGCGCCAGCAGCCAAGCTGACGAAAGGTCCTACGAGCAGTACTTC. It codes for CASSQADERSYEQYF.

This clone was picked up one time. The CDR3 DNA reads as TGCAGTGCTAGTCGGGGCTACGAGCAGTACTTC. Its translation: CSASRGYEQYF. The genes are TRBV20-1 and TRBJ2-7; D is possibly TRBD2 (5 bases). V was shortened by 3 bases and J by 3 bases, with 6 bases between the two germline ends. CDR1 and CDR2 (germline): DFQATT, SNEGSKA (reference sequence). This CDR3 has 11 residues.

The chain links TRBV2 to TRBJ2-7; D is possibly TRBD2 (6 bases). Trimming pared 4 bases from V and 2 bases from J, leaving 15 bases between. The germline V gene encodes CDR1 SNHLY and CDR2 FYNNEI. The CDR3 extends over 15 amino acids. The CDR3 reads CASSAGDPNTYEQYF. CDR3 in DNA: TGTGCCAGCAGTGCGGGGGACCCGAATACCTACGAGCAGTACTTC.

The CDR3 sequence: CASSQTQGNEQFF. The DNA of the CDR3 is TGTGCCAGCAGCCAGACTCAGGGCAATGAGCAGTTCTTC. V usage is TRBV9 and J usage is TRBJ2-1; D perhaps matches TRBD1 (5 bases). Germline lookup yields CDR1 SGDLS and CDR2 YYNGEE. The CDR3 runs 13 residues. V was pared by 4 bases and J by 6 bases, with 11 bases between.

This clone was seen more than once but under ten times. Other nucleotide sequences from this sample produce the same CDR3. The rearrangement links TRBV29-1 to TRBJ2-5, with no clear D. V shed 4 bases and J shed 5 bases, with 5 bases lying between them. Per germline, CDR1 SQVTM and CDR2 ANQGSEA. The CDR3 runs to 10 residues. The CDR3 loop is CSVVLETQYF. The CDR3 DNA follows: TGCAGCGTTGTTTTGGAGACCCAGTACTTC.

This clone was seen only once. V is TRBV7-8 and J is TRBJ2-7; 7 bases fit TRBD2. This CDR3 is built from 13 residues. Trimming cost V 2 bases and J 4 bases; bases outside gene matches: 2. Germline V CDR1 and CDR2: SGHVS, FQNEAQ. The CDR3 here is CASSLPREYEQYF. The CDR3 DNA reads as TGTGCCAGCAGCTTACCGCGGGAGTACGAGCAGTACTTC.

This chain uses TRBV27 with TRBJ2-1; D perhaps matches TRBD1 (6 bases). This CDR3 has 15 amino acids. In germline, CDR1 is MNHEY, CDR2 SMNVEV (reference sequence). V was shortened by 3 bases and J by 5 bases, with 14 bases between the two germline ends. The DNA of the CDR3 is TGTGCCAGCAGTTTGTTGGGGGCGGGCGACAATGAGCAGTTCTTC. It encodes CASSLLGAGDNEQFF.

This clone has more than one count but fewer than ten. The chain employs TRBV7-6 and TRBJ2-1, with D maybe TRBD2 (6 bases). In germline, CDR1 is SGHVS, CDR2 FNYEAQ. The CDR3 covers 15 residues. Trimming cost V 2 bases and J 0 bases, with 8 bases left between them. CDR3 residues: CASSLPRGSYNEQFF. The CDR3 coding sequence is TGTGCCAGCAGCTTACCGCGGGGCTCCTACAATGAGCAGTTCTTC.

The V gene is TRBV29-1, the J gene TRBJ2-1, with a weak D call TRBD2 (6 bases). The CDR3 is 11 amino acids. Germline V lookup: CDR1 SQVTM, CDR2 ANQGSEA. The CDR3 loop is CSIPGVNEQFF. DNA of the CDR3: TGCAGTATCCCGGGGGTCAATGAGCAGTTCTTC.

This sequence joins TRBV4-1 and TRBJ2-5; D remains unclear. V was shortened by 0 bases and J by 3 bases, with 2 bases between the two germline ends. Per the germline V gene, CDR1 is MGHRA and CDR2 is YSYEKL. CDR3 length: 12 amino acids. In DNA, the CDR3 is TGCGCCAGCAGCCAAGACAAAGAGACCCAGTACTTC. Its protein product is CASSQDKETQYF.

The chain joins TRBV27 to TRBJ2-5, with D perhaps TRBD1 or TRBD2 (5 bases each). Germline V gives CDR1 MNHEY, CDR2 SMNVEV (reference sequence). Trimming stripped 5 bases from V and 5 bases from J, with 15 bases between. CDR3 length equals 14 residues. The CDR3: CASSTPGGGETQYF. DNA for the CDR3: TGTGCCAGCAGTACTCCTGGGGGTGGGGAGACCCAGTACTTC.

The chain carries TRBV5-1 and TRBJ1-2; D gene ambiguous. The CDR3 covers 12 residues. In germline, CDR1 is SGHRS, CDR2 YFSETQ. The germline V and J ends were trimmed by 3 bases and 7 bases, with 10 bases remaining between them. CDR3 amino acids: CASSSNQRGYTF. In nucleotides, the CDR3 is TGCGCCAGCAGCTCAAACCAACGTGGCTACACCTTC.

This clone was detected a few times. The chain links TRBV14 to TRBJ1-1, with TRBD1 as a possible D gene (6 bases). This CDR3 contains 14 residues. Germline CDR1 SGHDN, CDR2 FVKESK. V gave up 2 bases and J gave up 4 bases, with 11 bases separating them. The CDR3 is CASSQLVGGTEAFF. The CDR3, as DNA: TGTGCCAGCAGCCAATTGGTAGGGGGCACTGAAGCTTTCTTT.

CDR3 sequence (DNA): TGTGCCAGCAGCTCGCCCGAGCAGTTCTTC. It yields the protein CASSSPEQFF. The V and J genes are TRBV21-1 and TRBJ2-1. TRBV21-1 is termed a pseudogene. The length of the CDR3 is 10 residues.

The chain's CDR3 is CASSFEITPEADTQYF. CDR3 coding DNA: TGTGCCAGCAGTTTTGAGATCACCCCTGAGGCAGATACGCAGTATTTT. The chain combines TRBV28 with TRBJ2-3, with unresolved D. The CDR3 length is 16 residues. Trimming left V 3 bases short and J 4 bases short, with 17 bases between. The germline V gene has CDR1 MDHEN and CDR2 SYDVKM.

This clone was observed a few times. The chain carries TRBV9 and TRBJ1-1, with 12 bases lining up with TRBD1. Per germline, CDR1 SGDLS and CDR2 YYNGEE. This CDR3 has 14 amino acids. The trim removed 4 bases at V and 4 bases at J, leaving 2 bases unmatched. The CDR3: CASSPGQGATEAFF. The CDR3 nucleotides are TGTGCCAGCAGCCCGGGACAGGGGGCCACTGAAGCTTTCTTT.